These 26 T cell receptor beta chains share one sample of origin, sequenced in a study of blood T cell repertoires in COVID-19. The protocol was immunoSEQ multiplex PCR, while the TCRdb copy is restricted to in-frame clones and leaves out a portion. The data hold 150,000 to 200,000 clones, with about 80% observed a single time. The source material was peripheral blood. These receptors were collected from a woman aged 70-85 years with acute or convalescent COVID-19.

V gene TRBV27 combines with J gene TRBJ1-6; no definite D call. CDR1 and CDR2 (germline): MNHEY, SMNVEV (reference sequence). This CDR3 is 14 amino acids long. Trimming shortened V by 6 bases and J by 7 bases, and 13 bases separated the two germline ends. The CDR3 spells CASRIPAGNSPLHF. CDR3 nucleotide sequence: TGTGCCAGCAGGATTCCGGCCGGGAATTCACCCCTCCACTTT.

The V and J genes are TRBV11-2 and TRBJ2-3, with TRBD2 matching over 11 bases. The CDR3 spans 16 residues. Germline loops: CDR1 SGHAT, CDR2 FQNNGV. V shed 4 bases and J 2 bases; nucleotides not matched to a gene: 5. The CDR3 region has the DNA TGTGCCAGCAGCTCCGCTAGCGGGGGGTTCACAGATACGCAGTATTTT. The encoded protein is CASSSASGGFTDTQYF.

The chain combines TRBV5-1 with TRBJ2-2; D unresolved. This CDR3 comprises 13 residues. Germline V gene lookup returns CDR1 SGHRS and CDR2 YFSETQ. V lost 2 bases to trimming and J lost 5 bases, with 7 bases between them. The CDR3 DNA sequence: TGCGCCAGCAGCTTCCAGGATACCGGGGAGCTGTTTTTT. Protein sequence: CASSFQDTGELFF.

V and J are TRBV20-1 and TRBJ1-1; 9 bases fit TRBD1. This CDR3 is 16 amino acids long. In germline, CDR1 is DFQATT, CDR2 SNEGSKA (reference sequence). The V segment lost 3 bases and the J segment 1 base; nucleotides outside the gene matches: 9. The CDR3 DNA reads as TGCAGTGCTAGTCCGGGGACAGGGCTCGGGAACACTGAAGCTTTCTTT. Translating gives CSASPGTGLGNTEAFF.

V is TRBV4-3 and J is TRBJ2-4; 11 bases agree with TRBD1. The V gene's germline CDR1 is LGHNA and CDR2 YSLEER. The CDR3 totals 15 residues. The V gene end was trimmed by 3 bases and the J gene end by 3 bases; junction bases not matched to a gene: 1. CDR3 sequence: CASSQGTGGKNIQYF. CDR3 DNA sequence: TGCGCCAGCAGCCAGGGGACAGGGGGCAAAAACATTCAGTACTTC.

The chain joins TRBV7-8 to TRBJ1-1; a weak D match, TRBD1 (5 bases). Germline lookup yields CDR1 SGHVS and CDR2 FQNEAQ. The V end lost 0 bases, the J end lost 1 base, and 6 bases lay between the germline ends. CDR3 length: 14 residues. CDR3 protein: CASSLAGGNTEAFF. The CDR3 DNA follows: TGTGCCAGCAGCTTAGCGGGGGGGAACACTGAAGCTTTCTTT.

V and J are TRBV3-1 (or the pseudogene TRBV3-2) and TRBJ1-1; D gene uncertain. Germline V gene sequence: CDR1 LGHDT, CDR2 YNNKEL (reference sequence). CDR3 length: 15 residues. Trimming stripped 0 bases from V and 3 bases from J, with 11 bases between. CDR3 DNA sequence: TGTGCCAGCAGCCAAGATCCGGGGATGTACACTGAAGCTTTCTTT. It specifies CASSQDPGMYTEAFF.

This clone was observed a few times. The rearrangement joins TRBV11-3 to TRBJ2-1; TRBD2 agrees at 7 bases. The CDR3 length is 15 residues. CDR1 and CDR2 from the germline V gene are SGHNT and YENEEA. Trimming cost V 0 bases and J 7 bases; bases outside gene matches: 6. The DNA for the CDR3 is TGTGCCAGCAGCTTAGATCGTCTAGCGGATAATGAGCAGTTCTTC. It codes for CASSLDRLADNEQFF. The full variable domain, its missing parts supplied by reference TRBV11-3 and TRBJ2-1, is EAGVVQSPRYKIIEKKQPVAFWCNPISGHNTLYWYLQNLGQGPELLIRYENEEAVDDSQLPKDRFSAERLKGVDSTLKIQPAELGDSAVYLCASSLDRLADNEQFFGPGTRLTVL.

CDR3 nucleotides: TGTGCCAGCAGTTACAAATTACAGGGGGCGCTTGGCTACACCTTC. Amino acids: CASSYKLQGALGYTF. The V and J genes are TRBV6-5 and TRBJ1-2; TRBD1 matches at 9 bases. CDR1 MNHEY and CDR2 SVGAGI come from the germline V gene. There are 15 residues in the CDR3. V gave up 2 bases and J gave up 7 bases; unmatched junction bases: 8.

The genes are TRBV29-1 and TRBJ1-4; a possible D gene is TRBD1 (5 bases). Per germline, CDR1 SQVTM and CDR2 ANQGSEA. The CDR3 length is 12 residues. V was trimmed by 4 bases and J by 5 bases, leaving 8 bases between them. In nucleotides, the CDR3 is TGCAGCGTTGTTGGGGGGAATGAAAAACTGTTTTTT. Translated, it gives CSVVGGNEKLFF.

Points on this clone: One junction end does not reproduce the germline sequence, and a read error may be involved. The chain recombines TRBV12-3 or TRBV12-4 with TRBJ1-5; D remains unclear. CDR3 size: 11 residues. The CDR3 sequence: CASSLAGPQHF. CDR3 sequence (DNA): TGTGCCAGCAGCTTAGCCGGGCCCCAGCATTTT.

V and J are TRBV6-6 and TRBJ1-2; no definite D call. The CDR3 runs 14 residues. Trimming left V 3 bases short and J 4 bases short, with 12 bases between. Looked up from germline, CDR1 is MNHNY and CDR2 is SVGAGI (reference sequence). The CDR3 region is CASSYNGVIYGYTF. For the CDR3, the DNA is TGTGCCAGCAGTTATAACGGGGTAATCTATGGCTACACCTTC.

V usage is TRBV19 and J usage is TRBJ1-2; D not certain. The CDR3 covers 13 residues. Germline values: CDR1 LNHDA, CDR2 SQIVND (reference sequence). Trimming removed 2 bases from V and 6 bases from J, with 10 bases in between. CDR3 sequence: CASSIFDGDGYTF. The DNA for the CDR3 is TGTGCCAGTAGTATATTCGACGGGGATGGCTACACCTTC.

The rearrangement uses TRBV6-5 and TRBJ2-7; no definite D call. The CDR3 spans 14 residues. V lost 8 bases and J 9 bases, leaving 23 bases between the germline ends. Germline CDR1 and CDR2: MNHEY and SVGAGI. CDR3 sequence reads: CASSSATTPGSQYF. CDR3 nucleotides: TGTGCCAGCTCCTCGGCAACCACACCCGGGTCGCAGTACTTC.

The chain combines TRBV5-1 with TRBJ1-4; D uncertain. Deletions cut 4 bases from V and 5 bases from J, with 15 bases between. Germline CDR1 reads SGHRS; CDR2 reads YFSETQ. The CDR3 has 15 amino acids. CDR3 sequence reads: CASSPLGEPNEKLFF. The CDR3 region has the DNA TGCGCCAGCAGCCCCCTGGGAGAACCCAATGAAAAACTGTTTTTT.

The rearrangement joins TRBV23-1 to TRBJ2-3, with 9 bases matching TRBD1. TRBV23-1 counts as an open reading frame of uncertain function. CDR3 length equals 19 residues. J gave up 1 base and V 6 bases, and 17 bases lay outside the gene matches. CDR3 in DNA: TGCGCCAGCAGCCTCTTCTGGACAGGGGATAGGGGCCGCACAGATACGCAGTATTTT. It specifies CASSLFWTGDRGRTDTQYF.

In DNA form, the CDR3 reads TGTGCCAGTAGAAAGAAGGCAGGGGATCAGCCCCAGCATTTT. This gives the protein CASRKKAGDQPQHF. The V and J genes are TRBV19 and TRBJ1-5; D perhaps matches TRBD1 (6 bases). The V end was cut by 6 bases, the J end by 5 bases, with 14 bases between. The V gene's germline CDR1 is LNHDA and CDR2 SQIVND (reference sequence). The CDR3 is 14 residues long.

This clone was counted a single time. CDR3 in DNA: TGCGCCAGCAGTCAACCAGGACAGGTCCGGATTAATGAAAAACTGTTTTTT. This sequence encodes CASSQPGQVRINEKLFF. The chain has TRBV23-1 and TRBJ1-4, with 7 bases lining up with TRBD1. TRBV23-1 falls under the ORF class, with uncertain function. J was trimmed by 4 bases and V by 2 bases; bases with no gene match: 10. This CDR3 has 17 amino acids.

The rearrangement links TRBV5-1 to TRBJ2-7; 8 positions match TRBD2. The CDR3 spans 16 residues. CDR1 SGHRS and CDR2 YFSETQ come from the germline V gene. The V segment lost 0 bases and the J segment 3 bases; nucleotides outside the gene matches: 8. CDR3 in DNA: TGCGCCAGCAGCTTGGGGAGTGGGCTAGCGGGCTACGAGCAGTACTTC. It specifies CASSLGSGLAGYEQYF. The full variable domain, completed using reference TRBV5-1 and TRBJ2-7, is KAGVTQTPRYLIKTRGQQVTLSCSPISGHRSVSWYQQTPGQGLQFLFEYFSETQRNKGNFPGRFSGRQFSNSRSEMNVSTLELGDSALYLCASSLGSGLAGYEQYFGPGTRLTVT.

The chain has TRBV10-3 and TRBJ1-5; a possible D gene is TRBD1 (5 bases). CDR1 is ENHRY and CDR2 is SYGVKD in the germline V gene. This CDR3 contains 14 residues. V lost 2 bases, J lost 11 bases, and 16 bases lay in between. For the CDR3, the DNA is TGTGCCATCAGTGAGACCCTACAGGCCAGGGCCCAGCATTTT. This encodes CAISETLQARAQHF.

This rearrangement joins TRBV5-1 to TRBJ2-7; TRBD2 might be the D (6 bases). Germline V gene lookup returns CDR1 SGHRS and CDR2 YFSETQ. V gave up 4 bases and J gave up 4 bases, with 33 bases separating them. The CDR3 extends over 20 amino acids. The CDR3 loop reads CASSGGRGQGGLPQLYEQYF. CDR3 in DNA: TGCGCCAGCAGCGGGGGAAGGGGCCAGGGAGGTCTTCCACAACTTTACGAGCAGTACTTC.

This chain uses TRBV4-3 with TRBJ1-3; D not certain. The V gene's germline CDR1 is LGHNA and CDR2 YSLEER. The CDR3 has 16 amino acids. With 0 bases removed from V and 4 bases from J, the gap between germline ends came to 13 bases. The CDR3 coding sequence is TGCGCCAGCAGCCAAGACACGAGGGCGTCCGGAAACACCATATATTTT. Amino acid sequence: CASSQDTRASGNTIYF.

This sequence joins TRBV12-3 or TRBV12-4 and TRBJ1-1; weak D call: TRBD1 (6 bases). Trimming shortened V by 6 bases and J by 4 bases, and 12 bases separated the two germline ends. CDR3 size: 13 residues. The CDR3 coding sequence is TGTGCCAGCAGATCTAGGGGGGGCACTGAAGCTTTCTTT. Translation: CASRSRGGTEAFF.

This sequence joins TRBV10-3 and TRBJ2-3, with 10 bases matching TRBD2. This CDR3 contains 14 residues. V gave up 11 bases and J gave up 2 bases; unmatched junction bases: 7. Germline V CDR1 and CDR2: ENHRY, SYGVKD. The CDR3 protein is CASSGTSATDTQYF. In nucleotides, the CDR3 is TGTGCCTCGTCCGGGACTAGCGCCACAGATACGCAGTATTTT.

The V call is TRBV6-5, the J call TRBJ1-3; TRBD1 is a possible D gene (5 bases). The CDR3 is 14 amino acids. CDR1 and CDR2 (germline): MNHEY, SVGAGI. Trimming cost V 7 bases and J 0 bases, with 10 bases left between them. CDR3 in DNA: TGTGCCAGCACCCTTGACAGCTCTGGAAACACCATATATTTT. This translates into CASTLDSSGNTIYF.

The chain carries TRBV16 and TRBJ2-5; tentatively, D is TRBD2 (5 bases). V dropped 4 bases and J dropped 1 base, with 10 bases sitting between them. CDR1 KGHSY and CDR2 FQNENV come from the germline V gene. The CDR3 length is 14 residues. Here the CDR3 reads CASSPRGFQETQYF. Written as DNA, the CDR3 is TGTGCCAGCAGCCCTCGGGGATTCCAAGAGACCCAGTACTTC. The whole variable domain, remainder taken from reference TRBV16 and TRBJ2-5, is GEEVAQTPKHLVRGEGQKAKLYCAPIKGHSYVFWYQQVLKNEFKFLISFQNENVFDETGMPKERFSAKCLPNSPCSLEIQATKLEDSAVYFCASSPRGFQETQYFGPGTRLLVL.